The rows below give T cell receptor beta chains drawn from one sample of a study of blood T cell repertoires in COVID-19. Here immunoSEQ multiplex PCR was the method, and the copy in TCRdb shows in-frame clones only, minus some. Found here are some 100,000 clones, approximately 82% of them singletons; the top ten hold roughly 20%. The specimen sequenced was peripheral blood. The receptors were sampled from a woman aged 60-70 years with acute or convalescent COVID-19. CDR3s include the opening cysteine and the closing phenylalanine or tryptophan. D genes are given only for firm matches. Clone size is given for some rows only: seen once, a few or many times, or a class if the clone is expanded.

abundance	v_gene	d_gene	j_gene	CDR3nt	CDR3aa
.	TRBV10-1	.	TRBJ1-1	TGCGCCAGCAGTGAGTCAATCAGGAACACTGAAGCTTTCTTT	CASSESIRNTEAFF
.	TRBV20-1	.	TRBJ1-1	TGCAGTGCGCCGAGGAACACTGAAGCTTTCTTT	CSAPRNTEAFF
.	TRBV7-2	TRBD2	TRBJ2-7	TGTGCCAGCAGCTTAAGGATGGACGGGGGGGCCCGTAACTCCTACGAGCAGTACTTC	CASSLRMDGGARNSYEQYF
once	TRBV5-4	TRBD1	TRBJ1-3	TGTGCCAGCAGCTATGGGACAGGGCGTGGAAACACCATATATTTT	CASSYGTGRGNTIYF
once	TRBV4-2	.	TRBJ1-1	TGTGCCAGCAGCCAAGCCCCGCCAGGGAACACTGAAGCTTTCTTT	CASSQAPPGNTEAFF
.	TRBV3-1/TRBV3-2	.	TRBJ2-1	TGTGCCAGCAGCCGTTGGCCCAATGAGCAGTTCTTC	CASSRWPNEQFF
.	TRBV4-1	.	TRBJ2-2	TGCGCCAGCAGCCAGGGCAGTACCGGGGAGCTGTTTTTT	CASSQGSTGELFF
.	TRBV3-1/TRBV3-2	.	TRBJ1-3	TGTGCCAGCAGCCCCTTTGTTGGCCTCTCTGGAAACACCATATATTTT	CASSPFVGLSGNTIYF
.	TRBV7-6	TRBD1	TRBJ2-3	TGTGCCAGCAGCCTGGGCCTATTTGGGACAGGGGTAACAGATACGCAGTATTTT	CASSLGLFGTGVTDTQYF
.	TRBV15	.	TRBJ1-4	TGTGCCACCAGCAGAGATTGGGACATTAATGAAAAACTGTTTTTT	CATSRDWDINEKLFF
.	TRBV5-1	.	TRBJ2-4	TGCGCCAGCAGCCCAGGGGACGCCAAAAACATTCAGTACTTC	CASSPGDAKNIQYF
once	TRBV27	TRBD1	TRBJ1-3	TGTGCCAGCAGTAGACAGGGTGGTGGAAACACCATATATTTT	CASSRQGGGNTIYF
.	TRBV5-6	.	TRBJ2-7	TGTGCCAGCAGCTTGGGGACAGCCTCTACATGGGGCGAGCAGTACTTC	CASSLGTASTWGEQYF
.	TRBV2	.	TRBJ2-3	TGTGCGGGCCGACGCACAGATACGCAGTATTTT	CAGRRTDTQYF
.	TRBV29-1	TRBD2	TRBJ2-1	TGCACCGGACTAGCGGGGGGGCTCAATGAGCAGTTCTTC	CTGLAGGLNEQFF
.	TRBV6-2/TRBV6-3	.	TRBJ1-5	TGTGCCAGCAGTTATTCGGCAGGCAATAGCAATCAGCCCCAGCATTTT	CASSYSAGNSNQPQHF
.	TRBV6-5	.	TRBJ1-1	TGTGCCAGCAGGAGACAGGAGACCGAAGCTTTCTTT	CASRRQETEAFF
.	TRBV4-3	.	TRBJ1-5	TGCGCCAGCAGCCAAGATCGCCAGGGCAATCAGCCCCAGCATTTT	CASSQDRQGNQPQHF
.	TRBV3-1/TRBV3-2	.	TRBJ2-7	TGTGCCAGCAGCCAAGAGTATGGTACGGTGAACTACGAGCAGTACTTC	CASSQEYGTVNYEQYF
.	TRBV19	TRBD2	TRBJ2-1	TGTGCCAGTAGTAACCGGCGGGGGGGTCCCATTCGGGATGAGCAGTTCTTC	CASSNRRGGPIRDEQFF
.	TRBV7-2	TRBD1	TRBJ1-2	TGTGCCAGCAGCCCGGACAGGAACTATGGCTACACCTTC	CASSPDRNYGYTF
.	TRBV28	TRBD2	TRBJ2-2	TGTGCCAGCAGTCCAGGACTAGCGGCCACCGGGGAGCTGTTTTTT	CASSPGLAATGELFF
.	TRBV6-5	.	TRBJ1-2	TGTGCCAGCAGTTACCGTCAGGGCTCTGGCTACACCTTC	CASSYRQGSGYTF
.	TRBV14	.	TRBJ2-7	TGTGCCAGCAGCCCCGTTATTACGGGGTCCTACGAGCAGTACTTC	CASSPVITGSYEQYF
few	TRBV19	TRBD1	TRBJ1-5	TGTGCCAGTAGTATTGACAGGGGAGGGCAGCCCCAGCATTTT	CASSIDRGGQPQHF
.	TRBV28	.	TRBJ1-5	TGTGCCAGCAGTTTTGGGCAGGGGAAACAGCCCCAGCATTTT	CASSFGQGKQPQHF
.	TRBV6-2/TRBV6-3	TRBD1	TRBJ1-5	TGTGCCAGCAGTTCACTTGCGGACAGGCAGTATAGCAATCAGCCCCAGCATTTT	CASSSLADRQYSNQPQHF
.	TRBV5-1	.	TRBJ1-2	TGCGCCAGCAGTCTAGGGGGAAACTATGGCTACACCTTC	CASSLGGNYGYTF
.	TRBV30	.	TRBJ1-4	TGTGCCTGGAGTCCCCGGAATGAAAAACTGTTTTTT	CAWSPRNEKLFF
.	TRBV28	TRBD1	TRBJ2-3	TGTGCCAGCAGTCCCCCGGACAGGGTAACAGATACGCAGTATTTT	CASSPPDRVTDTQYF
.	TRBV6-2/TRBV6-3	.	TRBJ1-1	TGTGCCAGCAGCCAACAGACCCTGTTGACTGAAGCTTTCTTT	CASSQQTLLTEAFF
few	TRBV2	.	TRBJ1-1	TGTGCCAGCAGCGCTAGTATCGCAGAGAACACTGAAGCTTTCTTT	CASSASIAENTEAFF
.	TRBV11-3	.	TRBJ1-6	TGTGCCAGCAGCTTAGGGCTCGGGATGCCCCTCCACTTT	CASSLGLGMPLHF
.	TRBV19	TRBD2	TRBJ2-2	TGTGCCAGTAGTAAGACTAGCGGGAGGGTCACCGGGGAGCTGTTTTTT	CASSKTSGRVTGELFF
.	TRBV5-1	.	TRBJ2-1	TGCGCCAGCACCCTTGGGTGGGCCGGTAATGAGCAGTTCTTC	CASTLGWAGNEQFF
.	TRBV5-4	TRBD1	TRBJ1-1	TGTGCCAGCAGCCCTGTGGACAGGGAGTGGGCTTTCTTT	CASSPVDREWAFF
.	TRBV3-1/TRBV3-2	TRBD1	TRBJ1-1	TGTGCCAGCAGCAGCACTAGGGGGCCCGAAGGAGCTTTCTTT	CASSSTRGPEGAFF
.	TRBV28	.	TRBJ2-7	TGTGCCAGCACCGGGGTATCTCGTGAGCAGTACTTC	CASTGVSREQYF
.	TRBV29-1	.	TRBJ2-1	TGCAGCGTTCCCCCGGGGTTGGGATACAATGAGCAGTTCTTC	CSVPPGLGYNEQFF
.	TRBV5-1	.	TRBJ1-1	TGCGCCAGCAGCTTGGCAGGGTCCATTGAAGCTTTCTTT	CASSLAGSIEAFF
.	TRBV6-6	.	TRBJ1-1	TGTGCCAGCAGTTCCCAGGCCCTTGAAGCTTTCTTT	CASSSQALEAFF
.	TRBV6-5	TRBD2	TRBJ2-7	TGTGCCAGCAGTTACGGGGCGGAGCGGGGGTCCTACGAGCAGTACTTC	CASSYGAERGSYEQYF
.	TRBV11-2	TRBD1	TRBJ2-7	TGTGCCAGCAGGGACGGACAGGGCCGATCCTACGAGCAGTACTTC	CASRDGQGRSYEQYF
.	TRBV6-4	.	TRBJ2-5	TGTGCCAGCAGTGCCAGGGCCTCAGGGGAGACCCAGTACTTC	CASSARASGETQYF
.	TRBV6-2/TRBV6-3	TRBD1	TRBJ2-7	TGTGCCAGCAGTTACGGGGCAGGGGGCGCCTACGAGCAGTACTTC	CASSYGAGGAYEQYF
.	TRBV2	.	TRBJ1-3	TGTGCCAGCAGTGCCTCGGGGGACACCATATATTTT	CASSASGDTIYF
.	TRBV7-9	TRBD1	TRBJ1-1	TGTGCCAGCAGCCTTACAGGGGCAATGAACACTGAAGCTTTCTTT	CASSLTGAMNTEAFF
.	TRBV28	TRBD2	TRBJ2-7	TGTGCCAGCCGCGGGGGGGACTCCGTCTCCTACGAGCAGTACTTC	CASRGGDSVSYEQYF
.	TRBV21-1	.	TRBJ2-7	TGTGCCAGCAGGTTATCCGACAGGGCCGACGAGCAGTACTTC	CASRLSDRADEQYF
few	TRBV2	TRBD1	TRBJ1-4	TGTGCCAGCGGGACAGAAGGAGAAAAACTGTTTTTT	CASGTEGEKLFF
.	TRBV5-1	.	TRBJ1-2	TGCGCCAGCAGCCTGGATGGCGGCCCAACCTATGGAAGGTCCTTC	CASSLDGGPTYGRSF
.	TRBV19	TRBD1	TRBJ1-3	TGTGCCAGTAGTGTATCGACAGGGAGCGGAAACACCATATATTTT	CASSVSTGSGNTIYF
few	TRBV7-9	.	TRBJ1-1	TGTGCCAGCAGCTTAGGGGGCAGGTTGAACACTGAAGCTTTCTTT	CASSLGGRLNTEAFF
.	TRBV6-6	.	TRBJ2-1	TGTGCCAGCAGGCCCCCAGCGGATAATTACAATGAGCAGTTCTTC	CASRPPADNYNEQFF
.	TRBV29-1	.	TRBJ1-1	TGCAGCGTTGTTCTCCCCCCCCCGAGCACTGAAGCTTTCTTT	CSVVLPPPSTEAFF
.	TRBV24-1	TRBD2	TRBJ2-5	TGTGCCACCGCTGGGGTTGCGGGGGGCCAAGAGACCCAGTACTTC	CATAGVAGGQETQYF
.	TRBV6-2/TRBV6-3	TRBD2	TRBJ2-3	TGTGCCAGCAGTAAAATTAGCGGGCGCTACACAGATACGCAGTATTTT	CASSKISGRYTDTQYF
few	TRBV16	TRBD1	TRBJ1-2	TGTGCCAGCGCTGACAGGGGCGGGGGCGGCTACACCTTC	CASADRGGGGYTF
.	TRBV7-6	.	TRBJ2-7	TGTGCCAGCAGCAGTGGGGCCTCTTCGGTAGAGCAGTACTTC	CASSSGASSVEQYF
.	TRBV18	.	TRBJ2-4	TGTGCCAGCTCACCACGGACAGGGAGGGACATTCAGTACTTC	CASSPRTGRDIQYF